These 31 T cell receptor beta chains were sequenced from one sample in a study of control samples from healthy donors and cancer patients. This table comes from immunoSEQ multiplex PCR, and its TCRdb copy is limited to in-frame clones, with some not included. Counted here are fewer than 120,000 clones, around nine tenths occurring once; the ten biggest clones make up around 3.9%. Source material: PBMCs. These receptors were collected from a woman aged 55-69 years with lung cancer.

The chain uses TRBV7-2 and TRBJ2-6; TRBD1 matches 8 bases. The CDR3 loop spans 18 amino acids. Germline values: CDR1 SGHTA, CDR2 FQGNSA. The trim removed 2 bases at V and 1 base at J, leaving 7 bases unmatched. CDR3 sequence: CASSLLGTGNSGANVLTF. The CDR3 DNA follows: TGTGCCAGCAGCTTATTAGGGACAGGAAATTCTGGGGCCAACGTCCTGACTTTC.

The rearrangement links TRBV6-2 or TRBV6-3 to TRBJ1-5; D possibly corresponds to TRBD1 (5 bases). The V gene's germline CDR1 is MNHEY and CDR2 SVGEGT. The CDR3 loop spans 16 amino acids. The ends were cut back, 5 bases at V and 0 bases at J, with 14 bases in the middle. CDR3 coding DNA: TGTGCCAGCAGTCCGGGGGGGTATGTTAGCAATCAGCCCCAGCATTTT. Protein product: CASSPGGYVSNQPQHF.

This rearrangement joins TRBV18 to TRBJ1-5; tentative D call: TRBD1 (6 bases). This CDR3 region has 14 residues. V lost 2 bases, J lost 6 bases, and 11 bases lay in between. Germline assignment: CDR1 KGHSH and CDR2 LQKENI. DNA of the CDR3: TGTGCCAGCTCACCAGGGCAGGGGAGTCAGCCCCAGCATTTT. Translating it yields CASSPGQGSQPQHF.

V and J are TRBV3-1 (or the pseudogene TRBV3-2) and TRBJ2-2; TRBD1 might be the D (5 bases). CDR3 size: 17 residues. Germline-derived CDR1 and CDR2 are LGHDT and YNNKEL (reference sequence). Trimming removed 1 base at V and 6 bases at J, with 18 bases between. The CDR3 DNA sequence: TGTGCCAGCAGCCAAGGGGGCCGATTAGAATATTCCGGGGAGCTGTTTTTT. This codes for CASSQGGRLEYSGELFF.

J is TRBJ1-1 and V is TRBV19; 8 nucleotides line up with TRBD1. V gave up 4 bases and J gave up 1 base; unmatched junction bases: 5. Germline CDR1 is LNHDA and CDR2 is SQIVND (reference sequence). This CDR3 has 15 amino acids. The CDR3 sequence: CASSTTGTGNTEAFF. CDR3 DNA sequence: TGTGCCAGTAGTACTACCGGGACAGGGAACACTGAAGCTTTCTTT.

The V call is TRBV19, the J call TRBJ1-3; D is ambiguous. The germline CDR1 and CDR2 sequences are LNHDA and SQIVND (reference sequence). The CDR3 length is 11 residues. The V end was cut by 8 bases, the J end by 9 bases, with 11 bases between. CDR3 loop: CASWGGSTIYF. For the CDR3, the DNA is TGTGCCAGTTGGGGTGGCAGCACCATATATTTT. Using reference TRBV19 and TRBJ1-3 for the parts outside the CDR3, the full variable domain is DGGITQSPKYLFRKEGQNVTLSCEQNLNHDAMYWYRQDPGQGLRLIYYSQIVNDFQKGDIAEGYSVSREKKESFPLTVTSAQKNPTAFYLCASWGGSTIYFGEGSWLTVV.

This chain joins TRBV4-1 and TRBJ1-2, with TRBD1 identical over 7 bases. Per germline, CDR1 MGHRA and CDR2 YSYEKL. V trimming: 1 base; J trimming: 2 bases; junction bases outside the gene matches: 10. The CDR3 totals 17 residues. This CDR3 reads CASSQGRDSMANYGYTF. In nucleotides, the CDR3 is TGCGCCAGCAGCCAAGGCAGGGACAGTATGGCGAACTATGGCTACACCTTC.

The rearrangement joins TRBV18 to TRBJ2-7, with 7 bases identical to TRBD1. The J segment lost 6 bases and the V segment lost 6 bases, leaving 11 bases of the junction unmatched. Germline V CDR1 and CDR2: KGHSH, LQKENI. CDR3 length: 14 amino acids. In DNA form, the CDR3 reads TGTGCCAGCTCGGCCCGACAGGGCCCGGGCGAGCAGTACTTC. It is translated as CASSARQGPGEQYF.

The chain combines TRBV3-1 (or the pseudogene TRBV3-2) with TRBJ2-7; either TRBD1 or TRBD2 may supply D (7 bases each). The CDR3 extends over 13 amino acids. V was trimmed by 4 bases and J by 7 bases, leaving 14 bases between them. Germline V CDR1 and CDR2: LGHDT, YNNKEL (reference sequence). CDR3 loop: CASSLRGEGEQYF. CDR3 nucleotide sequence: TGTGCCAGCAGCCTCAGGGGGGAGGGGGAGCAGTACTTC.

The chain joins TRBV6-5 to TRBJ1-4; the D gene is possibly TRBD1 (6 bases). Germline-derived CDR1 and CDR2 are MNHEY and SVGAGI. Trimming removed 2 bases from V and 5 bases from J, with 9 bases in between. This CDR3 spans 14 amino acids. The CDR3 DNA reads as TGTGCCAGCAGTTACAGGGGGATAAATGAAAAACTGTTTTTT. It specifies CASSYRGINEKLFF.

Concerning this clone: The sample carries other DNA sequences with the same CDR3. The chain has TRBV3-1 (or the pseudogene TRBV3-2) and TRBJ2-1; 9 nucleotides align to TRBD2. Germline CDR1 is LGHDT and CDR2 is YNNKEL (reference sequence). The ends lost 4 bases at V and 0 bases at J; junction bases unmatched: 1. The CDR3 runs 15 residues. CDR3 nucleotides: TGTGCCAGCAGCCTGACTAGCGGCTCCTACAATGAGCAGTTCTTC. This sequence encodes CASSLTSGSYNEQFF.

CDR3 residues: CASSLKDKEFF. The CDR3 DNA sequence: TGTGCCAGCAGCCTAAAGGACAAGGAGTTTTTT. The chain has TRBV7-9 and TRBJ1-4; possibly TRBD1 for D (5 bases). The germline gives CDR1 SEHNR, CDR2 FQNEAQ (reference sequence). V lost 5 bases to trimming and J lost 16 bases, with 14 bases between them. The CDR3 is made up of 11 amino acids.

The chain links TRBV27 to TRBJ2-3; 10 bases agree with TRBD1. There are 17 residues in the CDR3. Germline V gene lookup returns CDR1 MNHEY and CDR2 SMNVEV (reference sequence). With V trimmed by 5 bases and J by 0 bases, 8 bases remained unmatched. For the CDR3, the DNA is TGTGCCAGCAGTGTAAGACAGGGGGCGAGGAGCACAGATACGCAGTATTTT. It codes for CASSVRQGARSTDTQYF.

J is TRBJ1-4 and V is TRBV5-1; D uncertain. V lost 2 bases to trimming and J lost 4 bases, with 3 bases between them. The CDR3 is made up of 12 amino acids. CDR1 is SGHRS and CDR2 is YFSETQ in the germline V gene. CDR3 coding DNA: TGCGCCAGCAGCTTAGGTAATGAAAAACTGTTTTTT. Translation: CASSLGNEKLFF.

The rearrangement uses TRBV4-3 and TRBJ1-4, with D maybe TRBD1 (5 bases). V was clipped by 0 bases and J by 4 bases, with 12 bases between them. CDR1 and CDR2 (germline): LGHNA, YSLEER. The CDR3 contains 16 residues. The CDR3: CASSQESRGRNEKLFF. In DNA form, the CDR3 reads TGCGCCAGCAGCCAAGAGAGTCGGGGACGTAATGAAAAACTGTTTTTT.

This sequence joins TRBV5-1 and TRBJ1-4, with 12 bases that match TRBD1. Per the germline V gene, CDR1 is SGHRS and CDR2 is YFSETQ. CDR3 length equals 17 residues. With 0 bases clipped from V and 5 bases from J, the junction kept 5 bases outside the gene matches. The CDR3 nucleotides read TGCGCCAGCAGCTTGGTGGGACAGGGGGCGCAGAATGAAAAACTGTTTTTT. It specifies CASSLVGQGAQNEKLFF.

V is TRBV5-1 and J is TRBJ2-1, with 9 bases fitting TRBD1. The ends lost 1 base at V and 9 bases at J; junction bases unmatched: 5. Germline CDR1 is SGHRS and CDR2 is YFSETQ. The CDR3 consists of 14 residues. The CDR3 DNA is TGCGCCAGCAGCTTGCTACAGGGGGCAGGTGAGCAGTTCTTC. It specifies CASSLLQGAGEQFF. Full variable domain (outside the CDR3, taken from reference TRBV5-1 and TRBJ2-1): KAGVTQTPRYLIKTRGQQVTLSCSPISGHRSVSWYQQTPGQGLQFLFEYFSETQRNKGNFPGRFSGRQFSNSRSEMNVSTLELGDSALYLCASSLLQGAGEQFFGPGTRLTVL.

The chain recombines TRBV11-3 with TRBJ1-2; possible D gene TRBD1, 6 bases. V lost 1 base and J lost 7, with 7 bases in between. The CDR3 contains 12 residues. CDR1 is SGHNT and CDR2 is YENEEA in the germline V gene. The CDR3 sequence: CASSLAGAGYTF. As DNA, the CDR3 is TGTGCCAGCAGCTTAGCAGGGGCTGGCTACACCTTC.

The V and J genes are TRBV27 and TRBJ1-6; D uncertain. From germline, CDR1 is MNHEY and CDR2 SMNVEV (reference sequence). The CDR3 contains 13 residues. Trimming took off 0 bases at V and 12 bases at J, with 9 bases between the two ends. The CDR3 reads CASSLSLEVPLHF. CDR3 nucleotide sequence: TGTGCCAGCAGTTTATCCCTTGAAGTACCCCTCCACTTT.

The gene calls are TRBV11-3 and TRBJ2-3, with 7 bases fitting TRBD2. The CDR3 extends over 16 amino acids. Trimming took 2 bases from V and 4 from J; bases not matched to a gene: 9. CDR1 is SGHNT, CDR2 YENEEA, per germline. The CDR3 DNA reads as TGTGCCAGCAGCTTAATTGGCAATAGCGGGCCAGATACGCAGTATTTT. This encodes CASSLIGNSGPDTQYF.

The genes are TRBV7-9 and TRBJ2-7, with TRBD2 as a possible D gene (5 bases). Between the trimmed V and J ends, which lost 1 base and 1 base, there was a span of 5 bases. The CDR3 has 13 amino acids. Germline assignment: CDR1 SEHNR and CDR2 FQNEAQ (reference sequence). CDR3 loop: CASSLGESYEQYF. The CDR3 region has the DNA TGTGCCAGCAGCTTAGGGGAGTCCTACGAGCAGTACTTC.

In DNA form, the CDR3 reads TGTGCCAGCAGCGTCCGGGACAGGGGGCGGGGGGAAACTGAAGCTTTCTTT. This codes for CASSVRDRGRGETEAFF. The chain recombines TRBV5-4 with TRBJ1-1; 12 bases align to TRBD1. The CDR3 length is 17 residues. Germline loops: CDR1 SGHNT, CDR2 YYREEE (reference sequence). The J segment lost 5 bases and the V segment lost 4 bases, leaving 12 bases of the junction unmatched.

The table lists this clone with a count of one. The V gene is TRBV19, the J gene TRBJ1-5; tentative D call: TRBD1 (5 bases). The V gene lost 4 bases and the J gene lost 6 bases, with 16 bases spanning the gap. This CDR3 is 15 amino acids long. Germline-derived CDR1 and CDR2 are LNHDA and SQIVND (reference sequence). In DNA form, the CDR3 reads TGTGCCAGTAGTAGGGACCACGACTTCGGTCAGCCCCAGCATTTT. It translates to CASSRDHDFGQPQHF. The full variable domain, with the rest looked up from reference TRBV19 and TRBJ1-5, is DGGITQSPKYLFRKEGQNVTLSCEQNLNHDAMYWYRQDPGQGLRLIYYSQIVNDFQKGDIAEGYSVSREKKESFPLTVTSAQKNPTAFYLCASSRDHDFGQPQHFGDGTRLSIL.

This chain joins TRBV3-1 (or the pseudogene TRBV3-2) and TRBJ2-7; the D call may be TRBD1 or TRBD2 (7 bases each). The CDR3 has 14 amino acids. From germline, CDR1 is LGHDT and CDR2 YNNKEL (reference sequence). Trimming took off 4 bases at V and 6 bases at J, with 16 bases between the two ends. The CDR3 reads CASSPDTGEGEQYF. In DNA form, the CDR3 reads TGTGCCAGCAGCCCCGACACAGGGGAGGGCGAGCAGTACTTC.

CDR3 bases: TGCGCCAGCAGCTCCTCCTACGAGCAGTACTTC. This gives the protein CASSSSYEQYF. V and J are TRBV5-1 and TRBJ2-7; D is unclear. V gave up 3 bases and J gave up 0 bases, with 1 base separating them. The CDR3 contains 11 residues. Looked up from germline, CDR1 is SGHRS and CDR2 is YFSETQ.

The chain couples TRBV6-5 to TRBJ1-5; no clear D. CDR1 and CDR2 from the germline V gene are MNHEY and SVGAGI. The V gene lost 0 bases and the J gene lost 3 bases, with 3 bases spanning the gap. This CDR3 contains 13 residues. The CDR3 region has the DNA TGTGCCAGCAGTTACTCCCTCAATCAGCCCCAGCATTTT. It is translated as CASSYSLNQPQHF.

This chain joins TRBV29-1 and TRBJ2-3, with D perhaps matching TRBD1 or TRBD2 (7 bases each). This CDR3 has 13 residues. The ends were cut back, 6 bases at V and 3 bases at J, with 13 bases in the middle. The V gene's germline CDR1 is SQVTM and CDR2 ANQGSEA. CDR3 DNA: TGCAGCGTCCAGGGGGGGTCGACAGATACGCAGTATTTT. The encoded protein is CSVQGGSTDTQYF.

This clone was seen a single time. J is TRBJ1-5 and V is TRBV27; tentative D call: TRBD1 (5 bases). The V gene lost 5 bases and the J gene lost 3 bases, with 11 bases spanning the gap. The CDR3 consists of 14 residues. Germline V gene sequence: CDR1 MNHEY, CDR2 SMNVEV (reference sequence). In DNA form, the CDR3 reads TGTGCCAGCAGTCAGGGCTACGACAATCAGCCCCAGCATTTT. It encodes CASSQGYDNQPQHF.

CDR3: CASSRGIRTEAFF. The DNA of the CDR3 is TGTGCCAGTAGTCGAGGGATTCGCACTGAAGCTTTCTTT. The chain uses TRBV19 and TRBJ1-1; no clear D. CDR1 is LNHDA, CDR2 SQIVND, per germline (reference sequence). The CDR3 contains 13 residues. Trimming cost V 5 bases and J 4 bases, with 11 bases left between them.

The chain links TRBV5-5 to TRBJ2-5; possible D gene TRBD1, 6 bases. The CDR3 runs to 16 residues. V dropped 1 base and J dropped 0 bases, with 13 bases sitting between them. Germline V gene sequence: CDR1 SGHKS, CDR2 YYEKEE (reference sequence). The CDR3 DNA sequence: TGTGCCAGCAGCTTGTCTGGGACACCGTACCAAGAGACCCAGTACTTC. It yields the protein CASSLSGTPYQETQYF.

In its sample, this clone was seen once. V is TRBV7-6 and J is TRBJ2-5; tentatively, D is TRBD2 (6 bases). V was trimmed by 5 bases and J by 2 bases, leaving 15 bases between them. Germline assignment: CDR1 SGHVS and CDR2 FNYEAQ. The length of the CDR3 is 15 residues. CDR3 in DNA: TGTGCCAGCAGCCCAACCCGGGGGTTTCAAGAGACCCAGTACTTC. Translating gives CASSPTRGFQETQYF.